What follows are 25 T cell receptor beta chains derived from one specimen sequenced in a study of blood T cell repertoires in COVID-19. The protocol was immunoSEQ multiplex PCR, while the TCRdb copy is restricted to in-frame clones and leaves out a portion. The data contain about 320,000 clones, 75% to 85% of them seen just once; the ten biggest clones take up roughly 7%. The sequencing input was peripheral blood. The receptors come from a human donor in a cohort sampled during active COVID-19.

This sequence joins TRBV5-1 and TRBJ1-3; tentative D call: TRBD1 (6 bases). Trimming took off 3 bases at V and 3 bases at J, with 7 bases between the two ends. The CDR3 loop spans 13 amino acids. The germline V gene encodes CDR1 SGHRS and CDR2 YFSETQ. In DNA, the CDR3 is TGCGCCAGCAGCTCCAGGGGTGGAAACACCATATATTTT. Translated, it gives CASSSRGGNTIYF.

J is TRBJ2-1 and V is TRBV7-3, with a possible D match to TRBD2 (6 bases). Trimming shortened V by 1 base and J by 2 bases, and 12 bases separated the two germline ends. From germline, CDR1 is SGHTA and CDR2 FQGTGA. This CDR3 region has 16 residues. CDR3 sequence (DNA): TGTGCCAGCAGCTTAAGATCGGGGGAACCCTACAATGAGCAGTTCTTC. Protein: CASSLRSGEPYNEQFF.

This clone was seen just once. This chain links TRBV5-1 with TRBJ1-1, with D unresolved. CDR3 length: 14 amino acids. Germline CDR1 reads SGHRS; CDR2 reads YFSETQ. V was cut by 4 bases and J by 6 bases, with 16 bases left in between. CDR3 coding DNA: TGCGCCAGCAGCCTTCCCGGTAGGGAGGCTGAAGCTTTCTTT. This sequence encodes CASSLPGREAEAFF.

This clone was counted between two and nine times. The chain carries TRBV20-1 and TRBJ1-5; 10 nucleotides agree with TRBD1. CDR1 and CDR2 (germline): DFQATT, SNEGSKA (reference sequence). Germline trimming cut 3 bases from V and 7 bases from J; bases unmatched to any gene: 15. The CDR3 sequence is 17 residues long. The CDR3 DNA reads TGCAGTGCTAGTAAGGGTCAGGGCGGACAGGGGGAACAGCCCCAGCATTTT. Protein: CSASKGQGGQGEQPQHF.

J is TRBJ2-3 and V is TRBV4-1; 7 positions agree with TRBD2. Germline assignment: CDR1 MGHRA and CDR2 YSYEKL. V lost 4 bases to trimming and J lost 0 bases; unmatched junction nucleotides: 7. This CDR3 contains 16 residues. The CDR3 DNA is TGCGCCAGCAGCCCCCCTCGGGGACTAAGCACAGATACGCAGTATTTT. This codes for CASSPPRGLSTDTQYF.

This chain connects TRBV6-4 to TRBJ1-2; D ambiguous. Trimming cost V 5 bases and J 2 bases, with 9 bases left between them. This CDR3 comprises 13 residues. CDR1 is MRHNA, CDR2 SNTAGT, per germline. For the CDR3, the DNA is TGTGCCAGCAGTCCAAATTCCAACTATGGCTACACCTTC. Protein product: CASSPNSNYGYTF.

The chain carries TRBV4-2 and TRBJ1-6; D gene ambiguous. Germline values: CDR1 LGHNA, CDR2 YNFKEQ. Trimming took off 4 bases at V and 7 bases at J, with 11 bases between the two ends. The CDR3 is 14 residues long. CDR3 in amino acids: CASSPELVNSPLHF. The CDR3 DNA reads TGTGCCAGCAGCCCTGAGCTAGTGAATTCACCCCTCCACTTT.

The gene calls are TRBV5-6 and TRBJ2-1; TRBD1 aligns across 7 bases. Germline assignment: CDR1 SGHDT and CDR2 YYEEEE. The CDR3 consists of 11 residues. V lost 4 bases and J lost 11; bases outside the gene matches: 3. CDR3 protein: CASSRDSQQFF. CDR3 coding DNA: TGTGCCAGCAGCCGGGACAGTCAGCAGTTCTTC.

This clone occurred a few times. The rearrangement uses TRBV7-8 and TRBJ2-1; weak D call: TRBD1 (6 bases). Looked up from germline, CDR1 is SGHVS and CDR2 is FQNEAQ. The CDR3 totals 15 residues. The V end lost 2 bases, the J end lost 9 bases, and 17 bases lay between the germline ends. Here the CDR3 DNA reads TGTGCCAGCAGCTTACGAAGGGGGAGCTTCAGTGAGCAGTTCTTC. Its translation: CASSLRRGSFSEQFF.

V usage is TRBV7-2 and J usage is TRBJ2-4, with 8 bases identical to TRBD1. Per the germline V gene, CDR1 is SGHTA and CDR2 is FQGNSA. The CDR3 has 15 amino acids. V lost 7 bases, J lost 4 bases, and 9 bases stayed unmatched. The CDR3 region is CASNFQGAYKNIQYF. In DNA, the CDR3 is TGTGCCAGCAACTTTCAGGGGGCTTATAAAAACATTCAGTACTTC.

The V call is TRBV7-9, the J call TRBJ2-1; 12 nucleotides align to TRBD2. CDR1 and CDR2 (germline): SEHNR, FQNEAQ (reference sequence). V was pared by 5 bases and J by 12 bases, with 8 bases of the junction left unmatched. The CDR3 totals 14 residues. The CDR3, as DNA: TGTGCCAGCAGCCATAGACTAGCGGGGGTCACGCAGTTCTTC. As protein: CASSHRLAGVTQFF. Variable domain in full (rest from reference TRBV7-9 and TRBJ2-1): DTGVSQNPRHKITKRGQNVTFRCDPISEHNRLYWYRQTLGQGPEFLTYFQNEAQLEKSRLLSDRFSAERPKGSFSTLEIQRTEQGDSAMYLCASSHRLAGVTQFFGPGTRLTVL.

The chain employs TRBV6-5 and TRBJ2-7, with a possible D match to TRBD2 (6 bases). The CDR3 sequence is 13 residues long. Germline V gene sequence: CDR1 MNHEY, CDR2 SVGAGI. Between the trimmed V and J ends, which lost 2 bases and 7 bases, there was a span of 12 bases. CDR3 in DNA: TGTGCCAGCAGTTACGTAGGGAGCGGGGAGCAGTACTTC. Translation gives CASSYVGSGEQYF.

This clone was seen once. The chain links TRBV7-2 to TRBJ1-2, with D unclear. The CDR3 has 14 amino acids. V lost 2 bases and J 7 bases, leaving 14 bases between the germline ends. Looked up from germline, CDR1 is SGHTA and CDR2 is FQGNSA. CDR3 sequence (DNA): TGTGCCAGCAGCTTAAGATATGAGGAGCGTGGCTACACCTTC. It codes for CASSLRYEERGYTF.

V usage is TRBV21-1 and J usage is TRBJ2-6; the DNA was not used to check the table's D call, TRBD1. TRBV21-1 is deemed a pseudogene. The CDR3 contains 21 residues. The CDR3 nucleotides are TGTGCCAGCAGCAAAGTTTTACAGACAGGGGCCTATGTATCTGGGGCCAACGTCCTGACTTTC. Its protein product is CASSKVLQTGAYVSGANVLTF.

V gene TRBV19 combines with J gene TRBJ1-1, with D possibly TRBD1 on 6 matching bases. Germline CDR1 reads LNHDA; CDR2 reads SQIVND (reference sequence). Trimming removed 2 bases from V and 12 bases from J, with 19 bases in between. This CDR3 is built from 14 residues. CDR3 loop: CASSISYRGGRSFF. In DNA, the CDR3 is TGTGCCAGTAGTATAAGTTACCGGGGGGGCAGGTCTTTCTTT.

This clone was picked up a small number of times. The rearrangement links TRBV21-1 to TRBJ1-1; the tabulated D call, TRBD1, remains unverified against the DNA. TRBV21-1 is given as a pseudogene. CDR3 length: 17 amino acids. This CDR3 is CASSSALETGWNTEAFF. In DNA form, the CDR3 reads TGTGCCAGCAGCAGTGCGCTCGAGACAGGGTGGAACACTGAAGCTTTCTTT.

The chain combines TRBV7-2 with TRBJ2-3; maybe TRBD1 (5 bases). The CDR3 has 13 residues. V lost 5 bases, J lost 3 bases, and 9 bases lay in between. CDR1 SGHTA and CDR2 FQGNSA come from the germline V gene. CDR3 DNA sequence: TGTGCCAGCAGCGAAGGGGAAACAGATACGCAGTATTTT. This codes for CASSEGETDTQYF.

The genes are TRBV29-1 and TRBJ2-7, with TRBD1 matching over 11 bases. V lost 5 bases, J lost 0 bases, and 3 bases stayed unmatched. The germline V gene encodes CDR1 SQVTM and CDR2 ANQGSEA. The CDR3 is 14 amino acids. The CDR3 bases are TGCAGCGTTCTTGGGACAGGGGGCTCCTACGAGCAGTACTTC. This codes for CSVLGTGGSYEQYF.

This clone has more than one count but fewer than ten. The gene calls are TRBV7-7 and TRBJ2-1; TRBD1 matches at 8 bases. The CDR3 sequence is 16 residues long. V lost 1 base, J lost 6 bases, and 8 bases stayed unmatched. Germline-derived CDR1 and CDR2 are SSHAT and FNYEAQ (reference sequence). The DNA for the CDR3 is TGTGCCAGCAGCTTAGGGACAGGGCAGATGGGCAATGAGCAGTTCTTC. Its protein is CASSLGTGQMGNEQFF.

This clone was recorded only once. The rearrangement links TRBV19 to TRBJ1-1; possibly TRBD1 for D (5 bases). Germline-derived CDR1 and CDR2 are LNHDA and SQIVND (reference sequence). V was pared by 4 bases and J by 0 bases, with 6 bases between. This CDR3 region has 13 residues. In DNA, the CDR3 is TGTGCCAGTAGTACGACAGTGAACACTGAAGCTTTCTTT. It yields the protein CASSTTVNTEAFF.

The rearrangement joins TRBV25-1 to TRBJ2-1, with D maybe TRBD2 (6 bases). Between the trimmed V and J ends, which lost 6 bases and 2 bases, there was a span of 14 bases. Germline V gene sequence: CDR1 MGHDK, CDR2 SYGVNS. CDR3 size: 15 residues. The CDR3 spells CASRAQEGPYNEQFF. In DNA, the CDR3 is TGTGCCAGCAGGGCTCAGGAGGGGCCCTACAATGAGCAGTTCTTC.

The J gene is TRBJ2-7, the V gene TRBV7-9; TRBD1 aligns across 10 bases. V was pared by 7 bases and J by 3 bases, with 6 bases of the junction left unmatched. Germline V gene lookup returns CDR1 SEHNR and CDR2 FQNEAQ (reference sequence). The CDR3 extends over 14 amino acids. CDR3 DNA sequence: TGTGCCAGCACCGGGACAGGGGAGCGCTACGAGCAGTACTTC. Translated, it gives CASTGTGERYEQYF.

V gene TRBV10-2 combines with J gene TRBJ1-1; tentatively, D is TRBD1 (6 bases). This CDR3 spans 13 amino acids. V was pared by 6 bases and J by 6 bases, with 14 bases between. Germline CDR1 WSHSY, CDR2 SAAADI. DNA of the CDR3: TGCGCCAGCAGGAGGGGGACGATTCCTGAAGCTTTCTTT. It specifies CASRRGTIPEAFF.

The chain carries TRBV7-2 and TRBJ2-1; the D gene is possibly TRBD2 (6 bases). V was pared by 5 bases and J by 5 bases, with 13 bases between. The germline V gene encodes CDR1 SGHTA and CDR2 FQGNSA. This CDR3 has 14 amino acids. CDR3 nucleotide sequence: TGTGCCAGCAGCCCGCGGGGAGGAAACAATGAGCAGTTCTTC. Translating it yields CASSPRGGNNEQFF.

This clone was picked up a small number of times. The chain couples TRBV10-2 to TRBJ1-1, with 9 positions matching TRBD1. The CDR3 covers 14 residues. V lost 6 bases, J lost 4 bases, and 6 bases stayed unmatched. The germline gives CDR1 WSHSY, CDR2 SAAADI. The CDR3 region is CASSDQQGATEAFF. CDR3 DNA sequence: TGCGCCAGCAGCGACCAACAGGGGGCCACTGAAGCTTTCTTT.